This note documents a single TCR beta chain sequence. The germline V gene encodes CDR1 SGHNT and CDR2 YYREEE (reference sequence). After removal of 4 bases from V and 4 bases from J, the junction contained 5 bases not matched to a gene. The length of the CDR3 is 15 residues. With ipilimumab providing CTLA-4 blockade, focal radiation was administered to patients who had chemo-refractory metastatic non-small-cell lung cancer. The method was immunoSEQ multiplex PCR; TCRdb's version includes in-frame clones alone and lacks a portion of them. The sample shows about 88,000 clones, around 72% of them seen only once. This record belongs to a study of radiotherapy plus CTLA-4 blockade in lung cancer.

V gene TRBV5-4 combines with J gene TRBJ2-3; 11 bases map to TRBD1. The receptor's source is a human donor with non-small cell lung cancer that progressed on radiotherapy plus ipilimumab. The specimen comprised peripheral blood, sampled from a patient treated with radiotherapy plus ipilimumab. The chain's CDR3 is CASSPGTGGSDTQYF. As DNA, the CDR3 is TGTGCCAGCAGCCCCGGGACAGGGGGTTCAGATACGCAGTATTTT.